A selection of T cell receptor beta chains follows, all from one sample in a study of beta chain features in type 1 diabetes. Libraries were prepared by immunoSEQ multiplex PCR; TCRdb keeps only in-frame clonotypes and omits some of them. The sample has approximately 600,000 clones; 9.5% to 15% are singletons. Material: naive CD4+ T cells from blood. The receptors here all came from a man aged 25-40 years with type 1 diabetes. Each CDR3 is given with its conserved first and last residue. The D gene is left open where the match is weak. Some rows mark clone size as missing; the rest say once, few, many or name a class of expanded clone.

>TRBV7-2|TRBD1|TRBJ2-1|few
CASSLASGQGIGEQFF
TGTGCCAGCAGCTTAGCTTCGGGACAGGGTATTGGTGAGCAGTTCTTC
>TRBV30|-|TRBJ2-1|-
CAWGRYNEQFF
TGTGCCTGGGGCCGGTACAATGAGCAGTTCTTC
>TRBV9|-|TRBJ1-2|-
CASKRDNYGYTF
TGTGCCAGCAAGAGAGACAACTATGGCTACACCTTC
>TRBV19|-|TRBJ1-1|-
CASSIETGNTEAFF
TGTGCCAGTAGTATAGAGACAGGGAACACTGAAGCTTTCTTT
>TRBV9|-|TRBJ2-2|-
CASNRRGATNTGELFF
TGTGCCAGCAACCGCCGGGGGGCAACGAACACCGGGGAGCTGTTTTTT
>TRBV11-1|-|TRBJ1-1|-
CASSIDGNTEAFF
TGTGCCAGCAGCATCGATGGGAACACTGAAGCTTTCTTT
>TRBV2|TRBD1|TRBJ1-5|-
CASSEAQGNRGSQHF
TGTGCCAGCAGTGAAGCACAGGGGAATAGAGGATCCCAGCATTTT
>TRBV11-2|-|TRBJ2-7|-
CASSLDPQGWEQYF
TGTGCCAGCAGCTTAGACCCACAGGGCTGGGAGCAGTACTTC
>TRBV29-1|-|TRBJ2-1|few
CSVVGRVSYNEQFF
TGCAGCGTTGTGGGCAGGGTCTCCTACAATGAGCAGTTCTTC
>TRBV5-6|TRBD2|TRBJ2-2|-
CASSRSPSGRNTGELFF
TGTGCCAGCAGCCGCTCCCCTAGCGGGAGAAACACCGGGGAGCTGTTTTTT
>TRBV4-2|-|TRBJ1-2|-
CASSQGEAIGYTF
TGTGCCAGCAGCCAGGGGGAGGCCATTGGCTACACCTTC
>TRBV14|-|TRBJ2-3|-
CASSLGLRGDTQYF
TGTGCCAGCAGCCTGGGACTTAGAGGAGATACGCAGTATTTT
>TRBV7-2|-|TRBJ1-1|few
CASSLTGNTEAFF
TGTGCCAGCAGCTTGACAGGGAACACTGAAGCTTTCTTT
>TRBV6-5|-|TRBJ1-1|-
CASSYRELNTEAFF
TGTGCCAGCAGTTACCGTGAACTGAACACTGAAGCTTTCTTT
>TRBV4-2|TRBD1|TRBJ2-7|-
CASSQGQGPREQYF
TGTGCCAGCAGCCAAGGACAGGGTCCCCGGGAGCAGTACTTC
>TRBV28|TRBD1|TRBJ2-5|-
CASSPGPGQGQETQYF
TGTGCCAGCAGTCCAGGTCCGGGACAGGGGCAAGAGACCCAGTACTTC
>TRBV7-2|-|TRBJ1-4|few
CASSSITGEKLFF
TGTGCCAGCAGCTCAATTACGGGTGAAAAACTGTTTTTT
>TRBV9|-|TRBJ2-1|few
CASSVEGSNEQFF
TGTGCCAGCAGCGTAGAGGGATCAAATGAGCAGTTCTTC
>TRBV2|TRBD1|TRBJ1-5|-
CASTFGTGGIQPQHF
TGTGCCAGCACCTTCGGGACAGGGGGCATTCAGCCCCAGCATTTT
>TRBV14|-|TRBJ2-6|many
CASSQLTGANVLTF
TGTGCCAGCAGCCAGCTAACTGGGGCCAACGTCCTGACTTTC
>TRBV29-1|TRBD1|TRBJ2-5|-
CSVSADRGIQETQYF
TGCAGCGTTTCGGCGGACAGGGGGATACAAGAGACCCAGTACTTC
>TRBV5-6|TRBD1|TRBJ1-6|-
CASSRQGSSYNSPLHF
TGTGCCAGCAGCAGACAGGGTAGCTCCTATAATTCACCCCTCCACTTT
>TRBV6-5|TRBD1|TRBJ1-6|few
CASSYRGTGNSPLHF
TGTGCCAGCAGTTACCGAGGGACAGGAAATTCACCCCTCCACTTT
>TRBV27|TRBD1|TRBJ1-6|few
CASSLSFKDRGNSPLHF
TGTGCCAGCAGTTTATCGTTCAAGGACAGGGGGAATTCACCCCTCCACTTT
>TRBV9|-|TRBJ2-2|few
CASSVAATGIRTGELFF
TGTGCCAGCAGCGTAGCTGCAACAGGGATACGCACCGGGGAGCTGTTTTTT
>TRBV6-1|-|TRBJ1-4|-
CASSEGGFGATNEKLFF
TGTGCCAGCAGTGAAGGTGGCTTTGGAGCAACTAATGAAAAACTGTTTTTT
>TRBV7-9|-|TRBJ2-6|-
CASSSHMGYSGANVLTF
TGTGCCAGCAGCTCCCATATGGGTTACTCTGGGGCCAACGTCCTGACTTTC
>TRBV25-1|-|TRBJ2-3|-
CASSEWTGTDTQYF
TGTGCCAGCAGTGAATGGACAGGCACAGATACGCAGTATTTT
>TRBV29-1|TRBD1|TRBJ2-7|-
CSVVGQGNGRGSYEQYF
TGCAGCGTTGTGGGACAGGGTAATGGGAGGGGCTCCTACGAGCAGTACTTC
>TRBV29-1|-|TRBJ2-1|-
CSFSSSSYNEQFF
TGCAGCTTTTCTTCGAGCTCCTACAATGAGCAGTTCTTC
>TRBV5-1|-|TRBJ1-4|few
CASRLTPAGGEKLFF
TGCGCCAGCAGACTGACCCCGGCGGGGGGCGAAAAACTGTTTTTT
>TRBV27|-|TRBJ2-1|-
CASSSIGPSSYNEQFF
TGTGCCAGCAGTTCTATCGGTCCAAGCTCCTACAATGAGCAGTTCTTC
>TRBV7-2|-|TRBJ2-3|-
CASRLDAGTDTQYF
TGTGCCAGCAGGCTAGATGCGGGCACAGATACGCAGTATTTT
>TRBV7-9|TRBD1|TRBJ2-4|-
CASSLDRAIQYF
TGTGCCAGCAGCTTGGACAGGGCCATTCAGTACTTC
>TRBV9|-|TRBJ1-1|-
CASSVVWENTEAFF
TGTGCCAGCAGCGTAGTATGGGAGAACACTGAAGCTTTCTTT
>TRBV4-3|-|TRBJ2-7|few
CASSQEAGPSSYEQYF
TGCGCCAGCAGCCAAGAGGCCGGGCCTTCCTCCTACGAGCAGTACTTC
>TRBV7-2|-|TRBJ2-5|few
CASSPQGRGETQYF
TGTGCCAGCAGTCCCCAGGGGCGGGGCGAGACCCAGTACTTC
>TRBV7-2|TRBD1|TRBJ2-7|once
CASSDGDRVSYEQYF
TGTGCCAGCAGCGACGGGGACAGGGTGTCCTACGAGCAGTACTTC
>TRBV6-5|-|TRBJ1-4|-
CASSFLGREKLFF
TGTGCCAGCAGTTTCCTGGGGAGGGAAAAACTGTTTTTT
>TRBV2|-|TRBJ2-2|few
CASSEISGSTGELFF
TGTGCCAGCAGTGAAATCTCCGGGAGCACCGGGGAGCTGTTTTTT
>TRBV11-2|-|TRBJ2-6|-
CASSLPSGANVLTF
TGTGCCAGCAGCCTCCCCTCTGGGGCCAACGTCCTGACTTTC
>TRBV5-4|-|TRBJ2-3|few
CASSLGPRQASSTDTQYF
TGTGCCAGCAGCTTAGGGCCCCGTCAAGCCTCCAGCACAGATACGCAGTATTTT
>TRBV29-1|-|TRBJ1-5|few
CSYSHGDSNQPQHF
TGCAGCTACAGCCATGGGGATAGCAATCAGCCCCAGCATTTT
>TRBV25-1|-|TRBJ2-1|-
CASSELGVVRNEQFF
TGTGCCAGCAGTGAATTGGGGGTGGTGCGCAATGAGCAGTTCTTC
>TRBV7-6|-|TRBJ1-6|few
CASSLATRGTYNSPLHF
TGTGCCAGCAGCCTAGCTACGAGAGGGACCTATAATTCACCCCTCCACTTT
>TRBV4-3|-|TRBJ2-7|-
CASSRDQRYEQYF
TGCGCCAGCAGTCGCGACCAACGCTACGAGCAGTACTTC
>TRBV7-9|TRBD1|TRBJ1-5|-
CASSARGTGGQPQHF
TGTGCCAGCAGCGCGCGCGGGACAGGGGGTCAGCCCCAGCATTTT
>TRBV7-2|-|TRBJ1-2|-
CASSFSIGENYGYTF
TGTGCCAGCAGCTTTAGCATAGGGGAAAACTATGGCTACACCTTC
>TRBV29-1|-|TRBJ1-2|few
CSVEKGTPTLGDYGYTF
TGCAGCGTTGAAAAAGGGACACCTACCCTCGGGGACTATGGCTACACCTTC
>TRBV7-2|TRBD2|TRBJ2-5|few
CASSSPAGGYQETQYF
TGTGCCAGCAGCTCACCAGCGGGGGGTTACCAAGAGACCCAGTACTTC
>TRBV9|-|TRBJ1-5|-
CASSVEGVGQPQHF
TGTGCCAGCAGCGTAGAGGGGGTAGGTCAGCCCCAGCATTTT
>TRBV4-2|TRBD2|TRBJ2-3|-
CASKRGAKTPDTQYF
TGTGCCAGCAAGCGGGGGGCCAAGACCCCAGATACGCAGTATTTT
>TRBV7-2|-|TRBJ2-1|-
CASSSRQDYNEQFF
TGTGCCAGCAGCTCCAGACAGGACTACAATGAGCAGTTCTTC
>TRBV5-4|-|TRBJ2-1|-
CASSQDFGRGDEQFF
TGTGCCAGCAGCCAAGATTTCGGCAGAGGGGATGAGCAGTTCTTC
>TRBV7-9|-|TRBJ2-2|-
CASSPDLGLSTNTGELFF
TGTGCCAGCAGCCCAGACCTCGGACTGTCAACGAACACCGGGGAGCTGTTTTTT
>TRBV21-1|-|TRBJ1-2|-
CASRVVAGGADYGYTF
-
>TRBV11-1|-|TRBJ2-2|few
CASSQIMAGELFF
TGTGCCAGCAGCCAAATCATGGCCGGGGAGCTGTTTTTT
>TRBV25-1|-|TRBJ1-6|few
CASSEPGQPYSPLHF
TGTGCCAGCAGTGAACCCGGACAGCCTTATTCACCCCTCCACTTT
>TRBV27|-|TRBJ1-2|few
CASSLGPGREYGYTF
TGTGCCAGCAGTTTAGGGCCCGGTAGGGAGTATGGCTACACCTTC
>TRBV19|TRBD2|TRBJ2-5|-
CASSMGGTPQETQYF
TGTGCCAGTAGTATGGGGGGGACGCCCCAAGAGACCCAGTACTTC